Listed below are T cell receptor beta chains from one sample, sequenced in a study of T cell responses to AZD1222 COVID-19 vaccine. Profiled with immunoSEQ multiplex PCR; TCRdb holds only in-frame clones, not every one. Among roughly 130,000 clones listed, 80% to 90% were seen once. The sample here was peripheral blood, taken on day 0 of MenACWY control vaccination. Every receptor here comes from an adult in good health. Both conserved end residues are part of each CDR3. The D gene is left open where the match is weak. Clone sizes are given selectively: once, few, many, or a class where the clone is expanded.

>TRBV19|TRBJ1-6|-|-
CASSPPGHQGSPLHF
TGTGCCAGTAGTCCGCCGGGACATCAAGGTTCACCCCTCCACTTT
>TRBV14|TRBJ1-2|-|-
CASSQDGREYTF
TGTGCCAGCAGCCAGGATGGTAGGGAGTACACCTTC
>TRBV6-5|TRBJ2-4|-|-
CASRSQGIQYF
TGTGCCAGCAGATCACAGGGCATTCAGTACTTC
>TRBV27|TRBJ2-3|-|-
CASSLRQPGYSNTQYF
TGTGCCAGCAGTTTAAGGCAGCCGGGATATTCGAATACGCAGTATTTT
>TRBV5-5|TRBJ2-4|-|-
CASSLIVDSLAKNIQYF
TGTGCCAGCAGTTTAATCGTCGACTCCCTAGCCAAAAACATTCAGTACTTC
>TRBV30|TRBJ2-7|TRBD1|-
CAWGVYRGEQYF
TGTGCCTGGGGGGTATACAGGGGCGAGCAGTACTTC
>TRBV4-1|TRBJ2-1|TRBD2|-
CASSQAGLAGEGSYNEQFF
TGCGCCAGCAGCCAAGCGGGACTAGCGGGAGAGGGGTCCTACAATGAGCAGTTCTTC
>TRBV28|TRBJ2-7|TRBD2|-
CASRPSGSYEQYF
TGTGCCAGCAGGCCTAGCGGGAGCTACGAGCAGTACTTC
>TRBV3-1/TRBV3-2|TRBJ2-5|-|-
CASSQVGVPGLSQYF
TGTGCCAGCAGCCAAGTTGGGGTGCCAGGTTTGTCTCAGTACTTC
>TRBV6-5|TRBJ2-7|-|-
CASRGDAYEQYF
TGTGCCAGCAGAGGAGATGCCTACGAGCAGTACTTC
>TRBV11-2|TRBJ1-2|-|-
CASSLRLLEGEDGYTF
TGTGCCAGCAGCCTAAGATTGTTGGAGGGGGAAGATGGCTACACCTTC
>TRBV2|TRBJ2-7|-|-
CASSDTRTSYEQYF
TGTGCCAGCAGTGACACCAGGACGTCCTACGAGCAGTACTTC
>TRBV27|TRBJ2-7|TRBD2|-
CASSLSGLAGLFYEQYF
TGTGCCAGCAGTTTATCGGGACTAGCGGGCTTGTTTTACGAGCAGTACTTC
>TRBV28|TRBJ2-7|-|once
CASSLVSLYEQYF
TGTGCCAGCAGCCTCGTTTCTTTGTACGAGCAGTACTTC
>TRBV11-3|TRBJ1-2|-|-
CATRDDANYGYTF
TGTGCCACCAGGGACGACGCTAACTATGGCTACACCTTC
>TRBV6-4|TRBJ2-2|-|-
CASSDWTTGDTGELFF
TGTGCCAGCAGTGATTGGACTACCGGCGACACCGGGGAGCTGTTTTTT
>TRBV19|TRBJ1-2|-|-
CASSINRDINYGYTF
TGTGCCAGTAGTATAAACAGGGACATTAACTATGGCTACACCTTC
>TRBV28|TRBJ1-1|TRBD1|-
CASSFRGQGMNTEAFF
TGTGCCAGCAGTTTTCGTGGACAGGGAATGAACACTGAAGCTTTCTTT
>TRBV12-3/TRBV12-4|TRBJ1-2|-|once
CASSRRGIYGYTF
TGTGCCAGCAGCCGCCGGGGGATCTATGGCTACACCTTC
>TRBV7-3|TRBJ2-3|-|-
CASSSGGGTDTQYF
TGTGCCAGCAGCTCTGGGGGAGGCACAGATACGCAGTATTTT
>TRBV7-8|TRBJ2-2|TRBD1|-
CASSTRQGSTGELFF
TGTGCCAGCAGCACCCGACAGGGGAGCACCGGGGAGCTGTTTTTT
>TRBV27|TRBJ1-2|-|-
CASSLKDSYGYTF
TGTGCCAGCAGTTTAAAGGACAGCTATGGCTACACCTTC
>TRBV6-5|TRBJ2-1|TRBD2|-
CASSYGLAASYNEQFF
TGTGCCAGCAGTTACGGACTAGCGGCCTCCTACAATGAGCAGTTCTTC
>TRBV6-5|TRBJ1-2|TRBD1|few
CASSYPLPRQGRGYTF
TGTGCCAGCAGTTACCCATTGCCGAGACAGGGTCGCGGCTACACCTTC
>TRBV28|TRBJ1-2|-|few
CASVSTGTYGYTF
TGTGCCAGCGTTTCGACGGGAACCTATGGCTACACCTTC
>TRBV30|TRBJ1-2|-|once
CAWRPAGLGYTF
TGTGCCTGGAGACCGGCAGGGCTTGGCTACACCTTC
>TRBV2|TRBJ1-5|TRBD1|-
CASSEADRGMQPQHF
TGTGCCAGCAGTGAAGCTGACAGGGGCATGCAGCCCCAGCATTTT
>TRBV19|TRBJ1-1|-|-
CASSIGGGLSFF
TGTGCCAGTAGTATAGGTGGAGGGTTATCTTTCTTT
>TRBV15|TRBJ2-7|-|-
CATSSLRDFGLSRHF
TGTGCCACCAGCAGCCTCCGGGACTTCGGCCTCTCTCGGCACTTC
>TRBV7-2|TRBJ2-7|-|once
CASSLAPGLYYEQYF
TGTGCCAGCAGCTTAGCGCCCGGACTCTACTACGAGCAGTACTTC
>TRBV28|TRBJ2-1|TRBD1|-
CASSPPGTGGYNEQFF
TGTGCCAGCAGTCCCCCTGGAACAGGGGGTTACAATGAGCAGTTCTTC
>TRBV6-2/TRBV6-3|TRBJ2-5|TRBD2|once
CASSLAGGPGQETQYF
TGTGCCAGCAGCCTAGCGGGAGGGCCTGGCCAAGAGACCCAGTACTTC
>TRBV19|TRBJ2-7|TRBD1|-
CASSRQGLGIEQYF
TGTGCCAGTAGTAGACAGGGGCTGGGGATCGAGCAGTACTTC
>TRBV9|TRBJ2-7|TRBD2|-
CASSVLDLASGNEQYF
TGTGCCAGCAGCGTCCTTGATTTGGCTAGCGGGAACGAGCAGTACTTC
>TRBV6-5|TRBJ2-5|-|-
CASSPARPQETQYF
TGTGCCAGCAGCCCGGCCCGACCTCAAGAGACCCAGTACTTC
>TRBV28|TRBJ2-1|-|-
CASSSTRDRSYNEQFF
TGTGCCAGCAGTTCAACCCGGGACCGTTCCTACAATGAGCAGTTCTTC
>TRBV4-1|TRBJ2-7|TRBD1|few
CASSQLPGQGWDEQYF
TGCGCCAGCAGCCAACTACCCGGACAGGGGTGGGACGAGCAGTACTTC
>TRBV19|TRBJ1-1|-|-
CATHLGAEAFF
TGTGCCACCCACCTAGGAGCTGAAGCTTTCTTT
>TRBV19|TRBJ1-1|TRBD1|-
CASSTDRGAEAFF
TGTGCCAGTAGTACCGACAGGGGCGCTGAAGCTTTCTTT
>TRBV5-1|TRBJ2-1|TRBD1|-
CASSLWGQGVDEQFF
TGCGCCAGCAGCTTATGGGGACAGGGGGTTGATGAGCAGTTCTTC
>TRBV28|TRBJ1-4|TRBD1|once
CATQGGPNEKLFF
TGTGCCACACAGGGGGGGCCGAATGAAAAACTGTTTTTT